This T cell receptor beta chain was recovered during a study of type 1 regulatory T cells. Overall study context: This in vitro CD4 product, T-allo10, is enriched for Tr1 cells and alloantigen-specific.

The CDR3 loop spans 13 amino acids. The germline CDR1 and CDR2 sequences are SGHTA and FQGNSA. The V gene lost 1 base and the J gene lost 7 bases, with 7 bases spanning the gap. With regard to this clonotype: Its antigen remains unknown.

Each CDR3 protein is one row after TCRdb ran MiXCR on the reads. Here the sample spans roughly 46,000 distinct CDR3 sequences, 12% being singletons. Notes on the study in general: Type 1 regulatory T cells had a more restricted TCR repertoire than non-type 1 regulatory T cells.

The sequencing sample was made of cultured non-Tr1 T cells, either the whole culture or a sorted T cell fraction (not recorded which). This TCR came from a human donor in good health. The J gene is TRBJ2-2, the V gene TRBV7-2, with D uncertain. The CDR3 region is CASSLGDGGELFF. CDR3 bases: TGTGCCAGCAGCTTAGGGGATGGCGGGGAGCTGTTTTTT.